Described below is a single T cell receptor beta chain sequence and its context. The antigen remains unidentified. V gave up 1 base and J gave up 4 bases, with 7 bases separating them. Germline assignment: CDR1 SGHNT and CDR2 YENEEA. The CDR3 length is 14 residues. Amplification used 60 Vbeta primers and 13 Jbeta primers. The repertoire was sequenced with immunoSEQ multiplex PCR; TCRdb's copy has only in-frame clones and lacks some. The sample contains about 180,000 clones, around 82% of which appear only once. This sample is drawn from a study of cytomegalovirus exposure and HLA in healthy donors. All donors participated as healthy donors of bone marrow. Whole-study findings and limits: Certain sequence variants were highly shared and formed a cluster, and this cluster was likely a sequencing artifact. Three of the chains that were CMV-associated were confirmed in vitro to be specific for CMV antigens.

Sequenced: PBMCs. This chain joins TRBV11-3 and TRBJ2-2, with a possible D match to TRBD1 (5 bases). This TCR was recovered from a man younger than 40 in good health and CMV-seronegative. CDR3 coding DNA: TGTGCCAGCAGCTTAGCAGGGCCCACCGGGGAGCTGTTTTTT. Translating gives CASSLAGPTGELFF. The full variable domain, rest sourced from reference TRBV11-3 and TRBJ2-2, is EAGVVQSPRYKIIEKKQPVAFWCNPISGHNTLYWYLQNLGQGPELLIRYENEEAVDDSQLPKDRFSAERLKGVDSTLKIQPAELGDSAVYLCASSLAGPTGELFFGEGSRLTVL.